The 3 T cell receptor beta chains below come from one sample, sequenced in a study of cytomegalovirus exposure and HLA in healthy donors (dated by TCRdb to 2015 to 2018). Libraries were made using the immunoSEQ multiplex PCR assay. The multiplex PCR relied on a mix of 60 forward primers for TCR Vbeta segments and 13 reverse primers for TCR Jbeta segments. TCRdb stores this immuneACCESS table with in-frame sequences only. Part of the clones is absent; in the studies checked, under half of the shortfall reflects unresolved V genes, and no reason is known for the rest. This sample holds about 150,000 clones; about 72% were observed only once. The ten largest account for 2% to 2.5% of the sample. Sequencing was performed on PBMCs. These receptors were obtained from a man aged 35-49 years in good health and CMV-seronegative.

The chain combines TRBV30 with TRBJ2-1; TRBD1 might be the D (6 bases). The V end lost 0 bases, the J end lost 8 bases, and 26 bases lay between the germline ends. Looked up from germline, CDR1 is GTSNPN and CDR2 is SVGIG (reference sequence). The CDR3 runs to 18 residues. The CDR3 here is CAWSVFGVGTPPGDEQFF. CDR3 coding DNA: TGTGCCTGGAGTGTATTTGGCGTGGGGACACCCCCAGGCGATGAGCAGTTCTTC.

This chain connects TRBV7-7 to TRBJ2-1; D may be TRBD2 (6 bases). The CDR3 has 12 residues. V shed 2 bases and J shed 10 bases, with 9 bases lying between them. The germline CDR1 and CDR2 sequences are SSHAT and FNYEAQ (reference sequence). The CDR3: CASSLMGGEQFF. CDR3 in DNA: TGTGCCAGCAGCTTAATGGGAGGCGAGCAGTTCTTC.

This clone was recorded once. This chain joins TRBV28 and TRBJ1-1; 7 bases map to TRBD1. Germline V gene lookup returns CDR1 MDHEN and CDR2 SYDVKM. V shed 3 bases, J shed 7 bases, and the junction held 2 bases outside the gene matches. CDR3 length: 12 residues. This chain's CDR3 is CASSFRGVEAFF. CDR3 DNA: TGTGCCAGCAGTTTCAGGGGGGTTGAAGCTTTCTTT.